The present TCR beta chain was sequenced within a study of human T cells and chemical hapten exposure. Study in general: Patients got weekly scalp diphenylcyclopropenone doses over the approximately 23-week study. Study-wide findings and caveats: The study found expanded TCRs formed significantly more large CDR3 similarity clusters than controls. PT1 expanded TCR numbers rose with patch test score.

This clonotype was detected many times. What it recognizes is unknown. V lost 6 bases and J lost 1, with 16 bases in between. The length of the CDR3 is 15 residues. Germline assignment: CDR1 SGHTA and CDR2 FQGTGA. Time point: pre-sensitization, week 0. Treatment described: therapeutic diphenylcyclopropenone sensitization with weekly scalp DPC. Venepuncture was done earlier than the placement of each patch test. Using its own MiXCR run on the RACE reads, TCRdb lists one record per CDR3 protein. The sample has 350,000 to 400,000 distinct CDR3 sequences, around 5.5% seen once. The chain joins TRBV7-3 to TRBJ2-7; weak D call: TRBD2 (6 bases). This sequence was found in a woman aged 50 to 60 with alopecia areata. Some clones in this sample may be carry-over from other donors' samples. Sequencing was performed on whole blood, taken in connection with sensitization to the hapten diphenylcyclopropenone (DPC). The CDR3 sequence: CASRMVREKSYEQYF. CDR3 bases: TGTGCCAGCAGAATGGTCCGGGAGAAATCCTACGAGCAGTACTTC.